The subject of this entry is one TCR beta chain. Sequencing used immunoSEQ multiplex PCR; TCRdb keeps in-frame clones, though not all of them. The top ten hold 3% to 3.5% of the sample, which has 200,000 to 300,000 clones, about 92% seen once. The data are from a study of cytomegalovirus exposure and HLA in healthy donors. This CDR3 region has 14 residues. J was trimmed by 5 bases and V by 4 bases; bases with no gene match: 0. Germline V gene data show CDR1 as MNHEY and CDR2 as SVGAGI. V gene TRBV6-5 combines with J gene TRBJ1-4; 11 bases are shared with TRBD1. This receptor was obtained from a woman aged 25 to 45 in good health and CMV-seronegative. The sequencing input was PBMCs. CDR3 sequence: CASSWDRGNEKLFF. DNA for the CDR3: TGTGCCAGCAGTTGGGACAGGGGGAATGAAAAACTGTTTTTT.